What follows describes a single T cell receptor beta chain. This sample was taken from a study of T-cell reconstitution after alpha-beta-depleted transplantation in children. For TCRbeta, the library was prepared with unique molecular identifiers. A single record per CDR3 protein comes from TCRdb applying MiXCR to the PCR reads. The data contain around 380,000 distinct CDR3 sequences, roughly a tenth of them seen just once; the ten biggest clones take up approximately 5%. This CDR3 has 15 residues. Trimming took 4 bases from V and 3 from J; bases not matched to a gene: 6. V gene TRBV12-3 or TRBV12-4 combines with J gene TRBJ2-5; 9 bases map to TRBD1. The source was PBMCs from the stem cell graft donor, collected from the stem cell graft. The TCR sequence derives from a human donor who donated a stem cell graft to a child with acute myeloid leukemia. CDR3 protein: CASSSRDRVEETQYF. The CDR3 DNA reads TGTGCCAGCAGTTCAAGGGACAGGGTTGAAGAGACCCAGTACTTC.